This TCR beta chain was retrieved from a study of cytomegalovirus exposure and HLA in healthy donors (dated by TCRdb to the late 2010s). General notes on the study: In an earlier analysis of under 600 of the donors, around 290 Gb of sequence data and 100 million or so unique TCR beta sequences from 180 million or so T cells were reported. In the later analysis, no new phenotypic data were used to find candidate immune exposures; instead, reliance was placed on TCR beta sequences and their occurrence across donors. Using immunosequencing, the study profiled T cell repertoires from approximately 700 subjects and related those repertoires to cytomegalovirus serostatus. To decide whether each TCR beta V gene segment behaved as functional or pseudogenic, an earlier analysis of 587 of the donors relied on high-throughput TCR beta sequencing. Typing coverage differed by locus: A, B, C, DRB1 and DQB1 were typed in about 620-640 donors, DQA1 in 500 to 550, DPA1 in some 600, and DPB1 in roughly 450. Because of strong linkage in the cohort, five DR-DQ haplotypes were treated as single units for association and clustering. To study patterns of TCR occurrence, a later analysis re-analyzed previously published TCR beta repertoires from just over 650 donors and added high-resolution HLA genotyping. The genetic ancestry cluster associated with self-reported Caucasian donors included about 84% of the roughly 380 genotyped donors. Donor age, sex, ethnicity and CMV serostatus were compiled together with the repertoire data. The aim of the study was to test whether cataloging public T cell receptors could identify signatures of past pathogen exposure. Along with the roughly 670-subject first cohort, a separate validation cohort of over a hundred different subjects was used. The study combined high-throughput TCR immunosequencing, statistical association of individual TCRs with disease status, and machine learning to predict cytomegalovirus infection status. An early release covering more than 500 HLA-typed donors comprised about 320 gigabases of sequencing data and 65 million to 100 million unique TCR sequences. On average, roughly 250,000 unique TCR beta nucleotide sequences were sequenced per donor among about 400 genotyped donors of the cohort, with 15% to 20% of those sequences being non-productive. HLA typing included class I and class II loci at four-digit resolution. A later genetic analysis used genome-wide SNP genotypes for about three fifths of the roughly 700 donors, treating that subset as a discovery cohort. All discovery cohort repertoires had been generated using a single sequencing platform. The investigation overall reported the following: A later analysis associated 17,000 or so TCR beta sequences with specific HLA alleles at a false discovery rate of 0.05. Because HLA typing was unavailable for some donors at each locus, only the typed subset was used in association tests. A few of the identified cytomegalovirus-associated TCR beta chains were confirmed in vitro to be specific for cytomegalovirus antigens. A total of 150 to 200 TCR beta chains were listed by the study as associated with cytomegalovirus. According to the authors, the approach could potentially be generalized to other disease states and immunological phenotypes. Compared with equally common non-associated chains, HLA-associated TCR beta chains in a later analysis were more clonally expanded and had lower generation probabilities. The only immune exposure information available for the cohort was CMV serostatus. In a later analysis, several top co-occurrence clusters were reported to appear linked to parvovirus B19, influenza, CMV and Epstein-Barr virus. Presence/absence analyses assumed roughly uniform sequencing depth across donors, an assumption that may not hold. In a later analysis, most CMV-associated TCR beta chains were found to appear HLA-restricted, with HLA associations seemingly driven largely by CMV exposure. The cohort was sequenced for TCR beta chains only, and without alpha or paired-chain data the features that could be detected were limited. Assigning TCR associations to individual alleles was difficult when HLA alleles, especially DR and DQ, strongly co-occurred. In both the original and validation cohorts, the classifier was reported to diagnose cytomegalovirus status with high specificity and sensitivity. A further reported finding was that TCR beta sequences accurately predicted the HLA-A and HLA-B alleles for most subjects in the first cohort. V-gene and J-gene trimming of TCR beta chains was associated with a missense DCLRE1C variant in a later genetic analysis, and the association was replicated in an independent cohort. Compared with the approximately 710-donor mean, donors in an Asian-associated ancestry cluster had fewer N-insertions in productive TCRs, according to a later genetic analysis. Correlated functional status among segregating V segments might be attributable to linkage disequilibrium, but an unknown experimental factor could not be ruled out. A group of highly shared sequence variants was considered likely to be a technical artifact of the sequencing pipeline. An earlier analysis of around 540 of the donors showed that most TCR beta V segments appeared in productive rearrangements either about 87% or about 30% of the time, which broadly matched IMGT annotations. Most TCR sequences were seen in very few donors, while some public TCRs were found in many individuals. A later analysis found that TCR association rates varied across HLA loci, with DRB1 alleles showing the most associated TCRs and HLA-C alleles the fewest. Some IMGT-functional V segments, including TRBV6-2 and TRBV6-3, could not be distinguished by the 87-base-pair reads and were therefore excluded. The earlier analysis of 450 to 700 of the donors excluded roughly 16 rarely observed V segments, including chromosome 9 orphons, because counts were too low.

The cohort comprised some 700 healthy bone marrow donors. All cohort members were sampled while nominally healthy, although unrecorded immune exposures were likely present. The donor tested CMV seropositive, placing the donor among the roughly 300 seropositive members of the cohort. A peripheral blood sample was collected from each donor, and TCR beta sequencing was performed on peripheral blood mononuclear cells. The Qiagen DNeasy Blood Extraction Kit was used to extract genomic DNA from the blood cell samples. Preparation of the library involved the immunoSEQ multiplex PCR assay. For the multiplex PCR, a mixture combining 60 forward primers for TCR Vbeta segments and 13 reverse primers for TCR Jbeta segments was used. The CDR3 region of rearranged TCR beta genes was amplified from genomic DNA by a multiplex PCR assay. The Illumina HiSeq System was used to sequence the amplified TCR beta libraries as 87-base-pair reads. In the paper's pipeline: A later analysis counted tens of millions of unique TCR beta chains across the 600 to 850 repertoires, and roughly 11 million of these chains were shared by at least two donors. To remove PCR and sequencing errors, raw reads were error-corrected and collapsed into unique sequences using a nearest-neighbor algorithm that merged closely related sequences. To assign V, D and J gene segments, CDR3 sequences were aligned to IMGT reference sequences. Each retained sequence needed at least a six-nucleotide match to both a V gene segment and a J gene segment. A rearrangement was called productive if the CDR3 had no stop codons and remained in frame with V and J, and every other rearrangement was called non-productive. CDR3 was defined by IMGT convention, running from the second conserved V-encoded cysteine to the conserved J-encoded phenylalanine. In an earlier analysis of approximately 590 of the donors, sequences lacking an unambiguous match to a single V gene segment were excluded. An earlier analysis of 587 of the donors classified V segments as functional when productive rearrangements were above 56.7% and as segregating when the standard deviation between donors was above 5%. To diagnose cytomegalovirus status from the catalog of TCR beta chain sequences, a statistical classification framework was built. In a later analysis, V and J genes were assigned by comparing TCR nucleotide sequences against IMGT/GENE-DB human TR gene sequences. The TCRdist pipeline was used in a later analysis to assign CDR3 sequences and most-parsimonious VDJ recombination scenarios. In a later analysis, each TCR beta chain was defined by its CDR3 amino acid sequence together with its V-gene family, and reads without a unique V-gene family were excluded. A later analysis removed roughly 590 highly shared, low-generation-probability nucleotide sequences to deal with suspected cross-contamination and a sequencing artifact. For each public chain, a later analysis derived a clonal expansion index from normalized ranks of inferred template counts within each repertoire. Generation probabilities in a later analysis came from a VDJ recombination model fitted to out-of-frame rearrangements, and those results were checked against IGoR. A later analysis scored TCR-TCR, TCR-HLA and TCR-CMV co-occurrence with hypergeometric tests, applying a repertoire-size bias correction to TCR pairs. False discovery rates were estimated in a later analysis by permuting HLA or CMV assignments 20 times. In a later analysis, co-occurring TCRs were grouped using DBSCAN, and TCRdist sequence similarity was added for clustering within HLA-allele-positive subsets. Co-occurrence clustering excluded repertoires with fewer than 30,000 or more than 120,000 public chains, plus five with anomalous nucleotide sharing. In TCRdb, the immuneACCESS table is reduced to in-frame sequences with V and J assigned. These tables do not hold every clone; where another copy was compared, an unresolved V gene accounts for under half, and the others remain unexplained. V and J calls and clone size are given by that table; D and trimming were obtained from the DNA. A total of under 200,000 clones appear in this sample, 77% of them only once. Of the sample, about 2.6% falls within the top ten clones.

Germline trimming: 7 bases from V, 4 bases from J; junction bases outside gene matches: 7. From the germline V gene (reference sequence), CDR1 is LNHDA and CDR2 is SQIVND. The CDR3 has 14 amino acids, counting the end cysteine and phenylalanine. The only DNA kept is the CDR3, 42 bases in frame from the first base. To note about this clone: No cognate antigen has been identified for it. No much larger clone is present one base from it, and per-base qualities are unavailable.

The sequencing sample was made of PBMCs. The sequence joins TRBV19 to TRBJ1-5; 7 bases in the junction line up with TRBD1. The sequence derives from a woman aged 35 to 49 in good health and CMV-seropositive. The DNA reads TGTGCCAGTACCAAACAGGGGAATAATCAGCCCCAGCATTTT. It specifies CASTKQGNNQPQHF.